Below are 6 T cell receptor beta chains sequenced from a single sample in a study of cytomegalovirus exposure and HLA in healthy donors. 13 Jbeta primers and 60 Vbeta primers were used for the PCR. TCRdb's table, derived via immunoSEQ multiplex PCR, lists solely in-frame clones and lacks some. This listing includes 150,000 to 200,000 clones. Sequencing was carried out using PBMCs. The source is a young woman in good health and CMV-seropositive.

The chain links TRBV7-9 to TRBJ2-1, with D possibly TRBD2 on 6 matching bases. The CDR3 spans 13 residues. Germline V gene data show CDR1 as SEHNR and CDR2 as FQNEAQ (reference sequence). The V and J ends lost 3 bases and 6 bases respectively, with 9 bases between them. CDR3 loop: CASSFGTSNEQFF. In nucleotides, the CDR3 is TGTGCCAGCAGCTTCGGGACTTCCAATGAGCAGTTCTTC.

The chain joins TRBV7-2 to TRBJ1-2, with a weak D call TRBD1 (5 bases). Trimming took off 5 bases at V and 6 bases at J, with 19 bases between the two ends. The CDR3 runs to 15 residues. CDR1 and CDR2 from the germline V gene are SGHTA and FQGNSA. The CDR3 DNA reads TGTGCCAGCAGCACCGGACTGGGACTTAGTGATGGCTACACCTTC. This encodes CASSTGLGLSDGYTF.

This CDR3 reads CASKFGTRSYEQYF. CDR3 nucleotides: TGTGCCAGCAAGTTTGGGACTAGGTCCTACGAGCAGTACTTC. V and J are TRBV2 and TRBJ2-7; TRBD2 matches 8 bases. The CDR3 length is 14 residues. J gave up 1 base and V 7 bases, and 6 bases lay outside the gene matches. Germline V gene data show CDR1 as SNHLY and CDR2 as FYNNEI.

The rearrangement links TRBV30 to TRBJ2-1, with TRBD2 identical over 11 bases. The CDR3 contains 16 residues. Unmatched junction bases numbered 8, after V lost 0 bases and J lost 7 bases. Per germline, CDR1 GTSNPN and CDR2 SVGIG (reference sequence). Here the CDR3 reads CAWSVLPSGRRNEQFF. CDR3 coding DNA: TGTGCCTGGAGTGTACTTCCTAGCGGGAGGAGAAATGAGCAGTTCTTC.

The chain recombines TRBV2 with TRBJ2-1; D unresolved. CDR3 length: 11 amino acids. Deletions cut 5 bases from V and 7 bases from J, with 6 bases between. Germline CDR1 and CDR2: SNHLY and FYNNEI. DNA of the CDR3: TGTGCCAGCAGTCTTCGGAATGAGCAGTTCTTC. Translation: CASSLRNEQFF. Variable domain in full (rest from reference TRBV2 and TRBJ2-1): EPEVTQTPSHQVTQMGQEVILRCVPISNHLYFYWYRQILGQKVEFLVSFYNNEISEKSEIFDDQFSVERPDGSNFTLKIRSTKLEDSAMYFCASSLRNEQFFGPGTRLTVL.

V usage is TRBV30 and J usage is TRBJ1-2; tentative D call: TRBD1 (5 bases). CDR1 and CDR2 (germline): GTSNPN, SVGIG (reference sequence). With 3 bases removed from V and 4 bases from J, the gap between germline ends came to 15 bases. The CDR3 has 14 residues. The CDR3 region is CAWRTGELRYGYTF. In DNA form, the CDR3 reads TGTGCCTGGAGAACGGGGGAGCTCCGCTATGGCTACACCTTC.